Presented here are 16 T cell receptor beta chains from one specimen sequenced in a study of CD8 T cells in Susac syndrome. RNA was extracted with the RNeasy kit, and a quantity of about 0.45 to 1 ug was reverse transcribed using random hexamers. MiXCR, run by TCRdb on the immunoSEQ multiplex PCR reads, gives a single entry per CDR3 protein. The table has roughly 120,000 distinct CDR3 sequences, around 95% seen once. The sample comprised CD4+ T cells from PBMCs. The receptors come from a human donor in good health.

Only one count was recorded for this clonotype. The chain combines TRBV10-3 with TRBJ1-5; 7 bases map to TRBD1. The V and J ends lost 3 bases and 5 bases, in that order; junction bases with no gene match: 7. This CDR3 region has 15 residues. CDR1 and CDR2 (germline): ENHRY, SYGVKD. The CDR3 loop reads CAISEWDSDHQPQHF. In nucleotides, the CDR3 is TGTGCCATCAGTGAATGGGACAGCGATCATCAGCCCCAGCATTTT.

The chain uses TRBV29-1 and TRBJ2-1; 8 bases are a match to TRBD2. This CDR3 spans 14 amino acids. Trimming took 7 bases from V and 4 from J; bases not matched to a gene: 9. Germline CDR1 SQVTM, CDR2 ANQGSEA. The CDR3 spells CSAKRGNLYNEQFF. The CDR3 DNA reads TGCAGCGCTAAGCGGGGGAACCTTTACAATGAGCAGTTCTTC.

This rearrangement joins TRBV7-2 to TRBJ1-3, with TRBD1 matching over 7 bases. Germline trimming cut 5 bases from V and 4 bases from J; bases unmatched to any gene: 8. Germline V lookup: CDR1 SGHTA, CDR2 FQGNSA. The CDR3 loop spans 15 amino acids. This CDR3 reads CASSIETGWGNTIYF. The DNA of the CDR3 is TGTGCCAGCAGCATTGAGACAGGGTGGGGAAACACCATATATTTT.

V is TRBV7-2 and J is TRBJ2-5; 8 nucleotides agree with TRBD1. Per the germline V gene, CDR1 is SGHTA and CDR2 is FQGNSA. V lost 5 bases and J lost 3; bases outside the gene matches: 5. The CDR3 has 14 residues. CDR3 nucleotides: TGTGCCAGCAGCCTACAGGACAGGGAAGAGACCCAGTACTTC. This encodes CASSLQDREETQYF.

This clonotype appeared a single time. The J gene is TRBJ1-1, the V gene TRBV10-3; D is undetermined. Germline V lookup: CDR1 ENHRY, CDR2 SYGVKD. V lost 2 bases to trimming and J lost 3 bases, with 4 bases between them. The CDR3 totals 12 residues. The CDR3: CAISETHTEAFF. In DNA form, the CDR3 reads TGTGCCATCAGTGAGACCCACACTGAAGCTTTCTTT.

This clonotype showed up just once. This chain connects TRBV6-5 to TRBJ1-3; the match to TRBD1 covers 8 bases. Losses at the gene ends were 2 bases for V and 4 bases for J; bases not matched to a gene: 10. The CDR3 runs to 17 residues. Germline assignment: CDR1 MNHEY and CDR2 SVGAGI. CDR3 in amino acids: CASSYTLDRVKGNTIYF. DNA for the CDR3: TGTGCCAGCAGTTACACGCTGGACAGGGTGAAAGGAAACACCATATATTTT.

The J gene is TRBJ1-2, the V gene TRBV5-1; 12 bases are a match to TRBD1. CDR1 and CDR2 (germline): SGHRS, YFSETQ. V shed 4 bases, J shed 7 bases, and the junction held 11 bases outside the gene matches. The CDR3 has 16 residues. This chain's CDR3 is CASSPDPGQGAGGYTF. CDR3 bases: TGCGCCAGCAGCCCAGACCCGGGACAGGGGGCAGGTGGCTACACCTTC.

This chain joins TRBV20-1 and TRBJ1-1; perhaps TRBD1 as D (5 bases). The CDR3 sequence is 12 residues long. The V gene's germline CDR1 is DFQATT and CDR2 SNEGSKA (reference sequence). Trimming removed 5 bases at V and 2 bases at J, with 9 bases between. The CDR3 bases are TGCAGTGCTGCTAGGGGTAACACTGAAGCTTTCTTT. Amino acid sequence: CSAARGNTEAFF.

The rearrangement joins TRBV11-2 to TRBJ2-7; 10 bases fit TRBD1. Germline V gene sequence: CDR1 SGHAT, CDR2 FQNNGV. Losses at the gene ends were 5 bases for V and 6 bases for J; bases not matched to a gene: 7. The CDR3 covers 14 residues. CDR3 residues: CASSQRTGGSEQYF. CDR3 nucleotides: TGTGCCAGCAGCCAACGGACAGGGGGGTCCGAGCAGTACTTC.

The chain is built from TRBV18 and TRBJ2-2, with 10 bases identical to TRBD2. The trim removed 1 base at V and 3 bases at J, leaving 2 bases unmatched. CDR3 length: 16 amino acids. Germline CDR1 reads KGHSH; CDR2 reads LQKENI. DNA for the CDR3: TGTGCCAGCTCACCACGGAGCGGGAGGGACACCGGGGAGCTGTTTTTT. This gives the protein CASSPRSGRDTGELFF. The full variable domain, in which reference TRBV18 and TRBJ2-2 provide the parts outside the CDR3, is NAGVMQNPRHLVRRRGQEARLRCSPMKGHSHVYWYRQLPEEGLKFMVYLQKENIIDESGMPKERFSAEFPKEGPSILRIQQVVRGDSAAYFCASSPRSGRDTGELFFGEGSRLTVL.

In DNA form, the CDR3 reads TGTGCCAGCAGTGCCGGGACGGGAGACACCGGGGAGCTGTTTTTT. This translates into CASSAGTGDTGELFF. V gene TRBV25-1 combines with J gene TRBJ2-2, with a weak D call TRBD2 (6 bases). The germline V gene has CDR1 MGHDK and CDR2 SYGVNS. The CDR3 is made up of 15 amino acids. The ends were cut back, 4 bases at V and 3 bases at J, with 12 bases in the middle.

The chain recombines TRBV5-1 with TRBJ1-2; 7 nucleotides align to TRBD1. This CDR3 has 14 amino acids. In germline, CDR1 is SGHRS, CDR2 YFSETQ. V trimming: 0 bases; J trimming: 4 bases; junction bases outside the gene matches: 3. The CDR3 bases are TGCGCCAGCAGCTTGGAGGGACAGCTCTATGGCTACACCTTC. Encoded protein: CASSLEGQLYGYTF.

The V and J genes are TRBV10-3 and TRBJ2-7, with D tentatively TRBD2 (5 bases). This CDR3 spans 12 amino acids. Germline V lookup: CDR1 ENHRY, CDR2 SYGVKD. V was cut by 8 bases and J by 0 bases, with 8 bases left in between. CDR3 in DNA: TGTGCCATCTCTAGCACCTCCTACGAGCAGTACTTC. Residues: CAISSTSYEQYF.

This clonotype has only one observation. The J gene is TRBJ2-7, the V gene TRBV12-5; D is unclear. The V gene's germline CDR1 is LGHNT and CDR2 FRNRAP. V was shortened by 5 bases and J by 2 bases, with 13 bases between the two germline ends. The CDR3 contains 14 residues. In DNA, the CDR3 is TGTGCTAGTGGTCAAGGACCGCGGACCTACGAGCAGTACTTC. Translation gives CASGQGPRTYEQYF.

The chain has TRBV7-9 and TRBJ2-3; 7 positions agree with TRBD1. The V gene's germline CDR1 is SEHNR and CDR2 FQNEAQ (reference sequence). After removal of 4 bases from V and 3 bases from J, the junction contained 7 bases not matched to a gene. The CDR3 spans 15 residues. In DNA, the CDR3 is TGTGCCAGCAGCTCGACAGGGTCGGAAACAGATACGCAGTATTTT. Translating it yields CASSSTGSETDTQYF. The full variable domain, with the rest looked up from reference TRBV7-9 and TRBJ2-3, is DTGVSQNPRHKITKRGQNVTFRCDPISEHNRLYWYRQTLGQGPEFLTYFQNEAQLEKSRLLSDRFSAERPKGSFSTLEIQRTEQGDSAMYLCASSSTGSETDTQYFGPGTRLTVL.

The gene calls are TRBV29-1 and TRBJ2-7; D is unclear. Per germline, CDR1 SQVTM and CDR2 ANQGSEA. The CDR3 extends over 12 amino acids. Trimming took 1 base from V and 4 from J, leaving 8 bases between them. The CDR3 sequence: CSVEVSGYEQYF. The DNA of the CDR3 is TGCAGCGTTGAAGTTTCCGGTTACGAGCAGTACTTC.